This entry concerns a single T cell receptor beta chain. The antigen is undetermined. CD45RO-negative, CCR7-selected cells formed the naive CD8 fraction, which excluded terminally differentiated effector memory CD45RA+ cells. Trimming shortened V by 5 bases and J by 1 base, and 8 bases separated the two germline ends. Germline V gene data show CDR1 as MDHEN and CDR2 as SYDVKM. The CDR3 runs 14 residues. Data came from immunoSEQ multiplex PCR; TCRdb stores just in-frame clones and leaves some out. The sample yields roughly 2,000,000 clones, about 95% seen once. These data belong to a study of shared clonotypes between healthy human individuals. Findings and limits, study-wide: Researchers found naive subsets generally carried larger estimated richness than memory subsets.

The material sequenced was naive CD8+ T cells sorted from blood. The chain employs TRBV28 and TRBJ2-2, with D unclear. The TCR originated in a man younger than 35 in good health. In nucleotides, the CDR3 is TGTGCCAGCAGTATGGAACAGAACACCGGGGAGCTGTTTTTT. Translating gives CASSMEQNTGELFF.